The 9 T cell receptor beta chains given below trace back to one sample, sequenced in a study of cytomegalovirus exposure and HLA in healthy donors. PCR amplification relied on 60 Vbeta primers (plus 13 Jbeta primers). Generated by immunoSEQ multiplex PCR, the TCRdb table keeps only in-frame clones and is missing some. The sample consists of roughly 200,000 clones, roughly 8.7% of them appearing once. The sample comprised PBMCs. The receptors originated from a woman aged 30 to 39 in good health and CMV-seropositive.

The chain links TRBV5-1 to TRBJ2-7; 9 bases map to TRBD1. Per the germline V gene, CDR1 is SGHRS and CDR2 is YFSETQ. The CDR3 length is 14 residues. Losses at the gene ends were 3 bases for V and 2 bases for J; bases not matched to a gene: 3. The CDR3 protein is CASSSGQGTYEQYF. The CDR3 DNA reads as TGCGCCAGCAGCTCGGGACAGGGTACCTACGAGCAGTACTTC.

The table lists this clone with a few counts. The rearrangement links TRBV2 to TRBJ2-5; D is perhaps TRBD1 (5 bases). Germline V CDR1 and CDR2: SNHLY, FYNNEI. There are 16 residues in the CDR3. The V gene lost 5 bases and the J gene lost 7 bases, with 23 bases spanning the gap. CDR3 region: CASSRTGRGDGGTQYF. The CDR3 region has the DNA TGTGCCAGCAGTCGAACGGGTAGGGGCGATGGCGGGACCCAGTACTTC.

The chain employs TRBV5-4 and TRBJ2-1; 11 bases align to TRBD2. This CDR3 comprises 13 residues. Germline V gene data show CDR1 as SGHNT and CDR2 as YYREEE (reference sequence). V dropped 9 bases and J dropped 6; count of bases not matched to a gene: 5. The CDR3 loop is CAIDGLAGNEQFF. The CDR3 DNA is TGTGCCATCGACGGACTAGCGGGCAATGAGCAGTTCTTC.

This clone was detected only a few times. The V and J genes are TRBV4-2 and TRBJ2-1, with 9 bases aligning to TRBD2. The CDR3 is 17 residues long. The germline CDR1 and CDR2 sequences are LGHNA and YNFKEQ. The V segment lost 2 bases and the J segment 2 bases; nucleotides outside the gene matches: 7. CDR3: CASSQSIAGVAYNEQFF. The DNA of the CDR3 is TGTGCCAGCAGCCAATCTATAGCGGGAGTTGCCTACAATGAGCAGTTCTTC.

This clone was observed a handful of times. V is TRBV19 and J is TRBJ1-2; the D is unclear. Trimming pared 3 bases from V and 6 bases from J, leaving 11 bases between. This CDR3 is 13 amino acids long. Germline V gene lookup returns CDR1 LNHDA and CDR2 SQIVND (reference sequence). As DNA, the CDR3 is TGTGCCAGTAGTATTCCTCGGAGGGATGGCTACACCTTC. Protein product: CASSIPRRDGYTF.

This clone was found many times. The chain recombines TRBV5-1 with TRBJ2-7; 8 nucleotides align to TRBD1. J lost 5 bases, V lost 4 bases, and 8 bases had no gene match. The CDR3 length is 14 residues. The germline V gene encodes CDR1 SGHRS and CDR2 YFSETQ. This chain's CDR3 is CASSPADRGDEQYF. In nucleotides, the CDR3 is TGCGCCAGCAGCCCGGCAGACAGGGGAGACGAGCAGTACTTC.

A few counts support this clone. The chain couples TRBV5-1 to TRBJ2-7, with TRBD2 identical over 9 bases. Germline V gene lookup returns CDR1 SGHRS and CDR2 YFSETQ. The CDR3 consists of 15 residues. V shed 6 bases, J shed 4 bases, and the junction held 11 bases outside the gene matches. CDR3 sequence reads: CASNLLAGAGYEQYF. CDR3 nucleotides: TGCGCCAGCAACCTATTAGCGGGAGCAGGGTACGAGCAGTACTTC.

With respect to this clone: Within the sample, other DNA sequences also encode this same CDR3. The chain has TRBV15 and TRBJ2-7; the match to TRBD2 covers 8 bases. This CDR3 has 14 residues. With 1 base clipped from V and 4 bases from J, the junction kept 3 bases outside the gene matches. Germline lookup yields CDR1 LNHNV and CDR2 YYDKDF (reference sequence). In DNA, the CDR3 is TGTGCCACCAGCAGAGCGGGAGGGCCTTACGAGCAGTACTTC. It specifies CATSRAGGPYEQYF.

The rearrangement uses TRBV5-6 and TRBJ2-7; weak D call: TRBD1 (6 bases). This CDR3 comprises 12 residues. Trimming pared 4 bases from V and 5 bases from J, leaving 10 bases between. The germline V gene has CDR1 SGHDT and CDR2 YYEEEE. For the CDR3, the DNA is TGTGCCAGCAGCCTACAGGGTAACGAGCAGTACTTC. Its protein product is CASSLQGNEQYF.